Reported below is one TCR beta chain. Antigen unknown. The germline V and J ends were trimmed by 1 base and 4 bases, with 11 bases remaining between them. This CDR3 comprises 14 residues. Germline V gene sequence: CDR1 SGHDT, CDR2 YYEEEE. These data originate in a study of a mutant IDH1 vaccine in newly diagnosed glioma. The assay was immunoSEQ multiplex PCR, and TCRdb's table has in-frame clones only and misses some. The sample holds about 85,000 clones; under 90% are singletons and the top ten take roughly 0.81%. Specified time point: week 47, end of study. Doses of 300 ug of mutant IDH1 20-mer peptide were given with topical imiquimod.

The chain has TRBV5-6 and TRBJ1-2; D is possibly TRBD1 (5 bases). Source: PBMCs, taken from a glioma patient whose treatment included an IDH1 peptide vaccine. The clonotype originates from a woman in her forties or fifties with glioma. CDR3 in DNA: TGTGCCAGCAGCTTGCGGGGGATCCTCTATGGCTACACCTTC. Amino acid sequence: CASSLRGILYGYTF.